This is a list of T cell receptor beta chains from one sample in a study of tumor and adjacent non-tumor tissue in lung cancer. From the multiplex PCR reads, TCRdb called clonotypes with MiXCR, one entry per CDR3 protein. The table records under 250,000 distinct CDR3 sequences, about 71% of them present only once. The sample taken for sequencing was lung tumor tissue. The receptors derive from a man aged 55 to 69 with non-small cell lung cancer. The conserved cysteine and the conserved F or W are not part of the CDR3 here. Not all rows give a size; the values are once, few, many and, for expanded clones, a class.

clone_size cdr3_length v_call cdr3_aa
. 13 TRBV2 ASMLDRGRGTEAF
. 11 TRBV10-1 ASSRQGVTEAF
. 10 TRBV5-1 PNSQGEYGYT
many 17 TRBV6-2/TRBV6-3 ASSTISVRIEKKSYEQY
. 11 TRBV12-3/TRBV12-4 TGGGQQARIQY
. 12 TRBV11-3 ASSIALSGYEQY
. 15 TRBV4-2 ASSQELTGKSHYGYT
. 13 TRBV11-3 ASSFIRARGSERY
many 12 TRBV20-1 SARIPGSQEPQH
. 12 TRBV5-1 ATSSGALTDTQY
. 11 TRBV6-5 ASSYSTGYEQY
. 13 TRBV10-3 AIKGLAEVTDAQY
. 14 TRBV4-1 TSSQMGRVIQETQY
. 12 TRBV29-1 SVIRIGGTYEQY
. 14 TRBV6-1 AILRRGEEGRYGYT
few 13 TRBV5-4 ASSLGSGAGNTIY
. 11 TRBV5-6 ASSFEVGESQY
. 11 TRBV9 ASTPQGDGGQY
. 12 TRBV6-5 ASSYTPADDEQF
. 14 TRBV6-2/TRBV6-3 ASSYSDSGTRTEAF
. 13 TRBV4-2 ASSQDRGTTYEQY
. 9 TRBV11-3 ASSSERTQY
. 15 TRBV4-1 TSSQAATSGYPNEQF
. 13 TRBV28 AIRPRGMRDTETF
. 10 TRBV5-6 ASSLPLETQY
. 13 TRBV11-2 ASNLESGGTSRLH
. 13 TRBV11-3 TSNLYWAAFNEHF
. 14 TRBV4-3 ASSQDRASTTDSKY
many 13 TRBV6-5 ASSHPDRGWYEQY
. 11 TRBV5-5 ASSLWQCYEQY
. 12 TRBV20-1 GASLGVLTYEQY
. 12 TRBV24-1 ATGGGLGSQPQY
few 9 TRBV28 ASSSRYGYT
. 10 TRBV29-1 SLRTGYHEQF
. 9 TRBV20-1 STPTEYEQY
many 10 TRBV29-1 SVDWGGTEAF
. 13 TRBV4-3 ASSHGWQGSYEQY
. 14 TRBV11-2 VSLGGAGLSTDTQY
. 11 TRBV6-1 ASLSPGTDTHY
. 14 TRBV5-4 ASSQLATSSYNVQF
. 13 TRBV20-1 SADGGPGFADTQY
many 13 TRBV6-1 ASRIGGVSNQPQH